The 21 T cell receptor beta chains given below trace back to one sample, sequenced in a study of shared clonotypes between healthy human individuals. Method: immunoSEQ multiplex PCR; TCRdb's copy keeps in-frame clones and lacks some. This sample yields some 2,000,000 clones, of which around 95% are seen a single time; about 0.13% belongs to the top ten. Sample: naive CD4+ T cells sorted from blood. Subset defined: CD45RA+ positively selected. The receptor set was obtained from a man between 18 and 35 years old in good health.

V is TRBV29-1 and J is TRBJ1-4; no reliable D call. The CDR3 is 13 residues long. Germline V gives CDR1 SQVTM, CDR2 ANQGSEA. V lost 7 bases and J 0 bases, leaving 9 bases between the germline ends. The CDR3 sequence is CSGGGTTNEKLFF. Written as DNA, the CDR3 is TGCAGCGGGGGAGGCACAACTAATGAAAAACTGTTTTTT.

The chain employs TRBV30 and TRBJ2-2; 8 bases fit TRBD1. The CDR3 is 13 residues long. The V gene's germline CDR1 is GTSNPN and CDR2 SVGIG (reference sequence). The V and J ends lost 7 bases and 5 bases, in that order; junction bases with no gene match: 6. CDR3 amino acids: CASGQVRTGELFF. CDR3 DNA sequence: TGTGCCTCGGGACAGGTTCGGACCGGGGAGCTGTTTTTT.

The chain carries TRBV30 and TRBJ2-7, with D perhaps TRBD2 (5 bases). The CDR3 is 14 amino acids. Trimming took off 3 bases at V and 2 bases at J, with 14 bases between the two ends. Germline loops: CDR1 GTSNPN, CDR2 SVGIG (reference sequence). CDR3 nucleotides: TGTGCCTGGAGCCCCGGACTGGGAACCTACGAGCAGTACTTC. Its protein is CAWSPGLGTYEQYF.

The CDR3 protein is CASNRDRIEETQYF. The CDR3 DNA reads as TGTGCCAGCAACCGGGACAGGATTGAAGAGACCCAGTACTTC. V and J are TRBV9 and TRBJ2-5; 8 bases agree with TRBD1. CDR3 length equals 14 residues. Germline-derived CDR1 and CDR2 are SGDLS and YYNGEE. Trimming took 6 bases from V and 3 from J; bases not matched to a gene: 7.

As DNA, the CDR3 is TGTGCCATCAGTCCTACTAGCGGGTCTGGCACAGATACGCAGTATTTT. This sequence encodes CAISPTSGSGTDTQYF. V gene TRBV10-3 combines with J gene TRBJ2-3; the match to TRBD2 covers 9 bases. The CDR3 runs to 16 residues. The J segment lost 1 base and the V segment lost 5 bases, leaving 7 bases of the junction unmatched. Germline V gene lookup returns CDR1 ENHRY and CDR2 SYGVKD.

The chain uses TRBV28 and TRBJ2-7; unclear D gene. With 7 bases removed from V and 4 bases from J, the gap between germline ends came to 8 bases. This CDR3 comprises 11 residues. Germline V gene sequence: CDR1 MDHEN, CDR2 SYDVKM. The CDR3 sequence is CASMKVYEQYF. CDR3 nucleotides: TGTGCCAGCATGAAGGTTTACGAGCAGTACTTC.

The gene calls are TRBV5-6 and TRBJ2-1; TRBD2 matches at 7 bases. Germline V gives CDR1 SGHDT, CDR2 YYEEEE. The V segment lost 4 bases and the J segment 2 bases; nucleotides outside the gene matches: 15. This CDR3 has 18 residues. The CDR3, as DNA: TGTGCCAGCAGCCCCCAAACGGGACTAAAAAATACCTACAATGAGCAGTTCTTC. It is translated as CASSPQTGLKNTYNEQFF.

This clone appeared a few times. The genes are TRBV30 and TRBJ1-5; a possible D gene is TRBD1 (5 bases). Germline V gene lookup returns CDR1 GTSNPN and CDR2 SVGIG (reference sequence). The CDR3 has 14 amino acids. The V and J ends lost 0 bases and 6 bases respectively, with 12 bases between them. CDR3 sequence (DNA): TGTGCCTGGAGTGTACTAGGGGTAGCTCAGCCCCAGCATTTT. Translation gives CAWSVLGVAQPQHF.

This clone was seen just once. The V gene is TRBV7-8, the J gene TRBJ1-3, with a possible D match to TRBD1 (6 bases). V lost 1 base and J 4 bases, leaving 14 bases between the germline ends. CDR3 length equals 16 residues. Germline V gene lookup returns CDR1 SGHVS and CDR2 FQNEAQ. The CDR3 nucleotides read TGTGCCAGCAGCTTAGGTGGGACAATTCTCGGAAACACCATATATTTT. This encodes CASSLGGTILGNTIYF. The full variable domain, with the rest looked up from reference TRBV7-8 and TRBJ1-3, is GAGVSQSPRYKVAKRGQDVALRCDPISGHVSLFWYQQALGQGPEFLTYFQNEAQLDKSGLPSDRFFAERPEGSVSTLKIQRTQQEDSAVYLCASSLGGTILGNTIYFGEGSWLTVV.

The V gene is TRBV11-3, the J gene TRBJ2-5; the match to TRBD1 covers 7 bases. The V gene's germline CDR1 is SGHNT and CDR2 YENEEA. This CDR3 is 15 amino acids long. With V trimmed by 4 bases and J by 6 bases, 11 bases remained unmatched. The CDR3, as DNA: TGTGCCAGCAGCTCCGAGGCAGGGGGACGTAAGACCCAGTACTTC. This codes for CASSSEAGGRKTQYF.

This rearrangement joins TRBV10-3 to TRBJ2-5; weak D call: TRBD2 (5 bases). Germline loops: CDR1 ENHRY, CDR2 SYGVKD. The CDR3 totals 14 residues. The germline V and J ends were trimmed by 0 bases and 4 bases, with 9 bases remaining between them. CDR3: CAISESLGLETQYF. The CDR3 DNA reads as TGTGCCATCAGTGAGTCACTAGGTCTAGAGACCCAGTACTTC.

This clone showed up just once. This sequence joins TRBV5-6 and TRBJ1-5; D possibly corresponds to TRBD1 (5 bases). CDR1 and CDR2 from the germline V gene are SGHDT and YYEEEE. The CDR3 consists of 13 residues. Trimming cost V 4 bases and J 4 bases, with 9 bases left between them. The CDR3 DNA sequence: TGTGCCAGCAGCCGGGGCCGAAATCAGCCCCAGCATTTT. The encoded protein is CASSRGRNQPQHF.

A single count supports this clone. This chain uses TRBV25-1 with TRBJ2-5; 7 positions agree with TRBD2. This CDR3 contains 17 residues. Germline CDR1 MGHDK, CDR2 SYGVNS. Trimming removed 4 bases from V and 2 bases from J; junction bases left unmatched: 13. The CDR3 sequence is CASSAYPGGSSQETQYF. CDR3 DNA sequence: TGTGCCAGCAGTGCCTACCCCGGGGGGTCCTCACAAGAGACCCAGTACTTC.

This clone was recorded only once. This sequence joins TRBV7-9 and TRBJ1-6; D is undetermined. The CDR3 extends over 15 amino acids. In germline, CDR1 is SEHNR, CDR2 FQNEAQ (reference sequence). Trimming removed 1 base from V and 8 bases from J, with 12 bases in between. CDR3 sequence (DNA): TGTGCCAGCAGCTTAGGTCGCCTGGCCCATTCACCCCTCCACTTT. Its translation: CASSLGRLAHSPLHF.

The chain carries TRBV5-1 and TRBJ2-3, with 8 nucleotides matching TRBD2. Germline V gene sequence: CDR1 SGHRS, CDR2 YFSETQ. J was trimmed by 4 bases and V by 0 bases; bases with no gene match: 4. This CDR3 contains 15 residues. The CDR3 nucleotides are TGCGCCAGCAGCTTGGCGACTAGCGCGGCAGATACGCAGTATTTT. It is translated as CASSLATSAADTQYF.

This chain links TRBV19 with TRBJ1-2, with a possible D match to TRBD1 (5 bases). V gave up 6 bases and J gave up 8 bases, with 13 bases separating them. Germline assignment: CDR1 LNHDA and CDR2 SQIVND (reference sequence). This CDR3 region has 12 residues. The CDR3 spells CASSLPGVGYTF. CDR3 bases: TGTGCCAGTAGCCTTCCGGGGGTGGGCTACACCTTC.

The CDR3 bases are TGTGCCAGTAGTATCATCCGTACTAGCGGGAGAACAGATACGCAGTATTTT. Encoded protein: CASSIIRTSGRTDTQYF. The chain combines TRBV19 with TRBJ2-3; 11 bases agree with TRBD2. Germline lookup yields CDR1 LNHDA and CDR2 SQIVND (reference sequence). The V and J ends lost 3 bases and 3 bases, in that order; junction bases with no gene match: 8. CDR3 length: 17 amino acids. The full variable domain, in which reference TRBV19 and TRBJ2-3 provide the parts outside the CDR3, is DGGITQSPKYLFRKEGQNVTLSCEQNLNHDAMYWYRQDPGQGLRLIYYSQIVNDFQKGDIAEGYSVSREKKESFPLTVTSAQKNPTAFYLCASSIIRTSGRTDTQYFGPGTRLTVL.

CDR3 residues: CASSSGTGGSYEQYF. The DNA of the CDR3 is TGTGCCAGCAGCTCCGGGACAGGGGGCTCCTACGAGCAGTACTTC. This chain links TRBV5-4 with TRBJ2-7; 11 bases fit TRBD1. The CDR3 extends over 15 amino acids. V gave up 3 bases and J gave up 0 bases; unmatched junction bases: 2. Per germline, CDR1 SGHNT and CDR2 YYREEE (reference sequence).

The chain links TRBV5-1 to TRBJ2-2; D possibly corresponds to TRBD2 (6 bases). Germline V gene data show CDR1 as SGHRS and CDR2 as YFSETQ. Trimming left V 0 bases short and J 0 bases short, with 9 bases between. The CDR3 length is 16 residues. The CDR3 loop reads CASSLGRGPNTGELFF. CDR3 nucleotide sequence: TGCGCCAGCAGCTTGGGGCGGGGCCCGAACACCGGGGAGCTGTTTTTT.

This chain connects TRBV10-3 to TRBJ2-3, with TRBD1 matching 7 bases. Trimming removed 6 bases from V and 0 bases from J; junction bases left unmatched: 3. The CDR3 covers 14 residues. Germline loops: CDR1 ENHRY, CDR2 SYGVKD. The CDR3 bases are TGTGCCATCAGAGACAGGGTTAGCACAGATACGCAGTATTTT. Its translation: CAIRDRVSTDTQYF.

V is TRBV7-2 and J is TRBJ1-2, with 7 bases aligning to TRBD1. Losses at the gene ends were 6 bases for V and 4 bases for J; bases not matched to a gene: 8. Germline CDR1 reads SGHTA; CDR2 reads FQGNSA. The CDR3 is 14 amino acids. The CDR3 DNA sequence: TGTGCCAGCAGTTCGACAGGGTGGAGCTATGGCTACACCTTC. As protein: CASSSTGWSYGYTF.